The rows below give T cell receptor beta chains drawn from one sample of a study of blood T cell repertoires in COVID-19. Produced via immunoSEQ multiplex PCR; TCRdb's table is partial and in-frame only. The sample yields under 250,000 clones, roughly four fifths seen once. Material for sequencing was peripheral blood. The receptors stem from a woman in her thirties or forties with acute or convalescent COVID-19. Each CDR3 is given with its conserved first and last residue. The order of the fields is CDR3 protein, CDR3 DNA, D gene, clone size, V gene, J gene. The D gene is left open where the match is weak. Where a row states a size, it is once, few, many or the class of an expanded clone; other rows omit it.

CASSMWGVGQPQHF	TGTGCCAGTAGTATGTGGGGGGTAGGGCAGCCCCAGCATTTT	NA	NA	TRBV19	TRBJ1-5
CASRPAGTGVYEQYF	TGTGCCAGCAGGCCTGCCGGGACAGGGGTATACGAGCAGTACTTC	TRBD1	NA	TRBV11-2	TRBJ2-7
CASSYSTGDNEKLFF	TGTGCCAGCAGTTACTCGACAGGGGATAATGAAAAACTGTTTTTT	TRBD1	NA	TRBV6-6	TRBJ1-4
CSVEGPQEGTQYF	TGCAGCGTTGAAGGCCCGCAGGAAGGGACCCAGTACTTC	NA	NA	TRBV29-1	TRBJ2-5
CASSIDGEGSNQPQHF	TGTGCCAGTAGTATAGATGGGGAGGGTAGCAATCAGCCCCAGCATTTT	NA	NA	TRBV19	TRBJ1-5
CASRRVRGKNEKLFF	TGTGCCAGCCGGAGGGTTAGGGGCAAGAATGAAAAACTGTTTTTT	NA	NA	TRBV21-1	TRBJ1-4
CAISESTRGTEAFF	TGTGCCATCAGTGAGTCGACTCGGGGTACTGAAGCTTTCTTT	NA	NA	TRBV10-3	TRBJ1-1
CASSQGVLAPYEQYF	TGCGCCAGCAGTCAAGGGGTACTAGCTCCCTACGAGCAGTACTTC	NA	NA	TRBV4-1	TRBJ2-7
CASSLGLAGGEQYF	TGTGCCAGCAGCTTAGGGCTAGCGGGAGGAGAGCAGTACTTC	TRBD2	NA	TRBV7-6	TRBJ2-7
CASSQEEGGVLGDTDTQYF	TGTGCCAGCAGCCAAGAGGAAGGCGGGGTCCTCGGGGACACAGATACGCAGTATTTT	NA	NA	TRBV4-2	TRBJ2-3
CASSRQGSPSGYTF	TGTGCCAGCAGCCGACAGGGATCACCGAGTGGCTACACCTTC	TRBD1	NA	TRBV27	TRBJ1-2
CATKGVGSGTGELFF	TGTGCCACCAAGGGGGTCGGATCCGGGACCGGGGAGCTGTTTTTT	NA	NA	TRBV19	TRBJ2-2
CASSALLAGGPYEQFF	TGTGCCAGCAGCGCGCTTCTAGCGGGAGGGCCCTATGAGCAGTTCTTC	TRBD2	NA	TRBV7-8	TRBJ2-1
CASSSAAGEHQPQHF	TGTGCCAGCAGTTCAGCCGCCGGAGAGCATCAGCCCCAGCATTTT	NA	NA	TRBV27	TRBJ1-5
CASSPSGMNQPQHF	TGTGCCAGCAGCCCATCGGGGATGAATCAGCCCCAGCATTTT	NA	NA	TRBV7-2	TRBJ1-5
CASSESKWREREKLFF	TGCGCCAGCAGTGAGTCGAAGTGGCGCGAGCGAGAAAAACTGTTTTTT	NA	NA	TRBV10-2	TRBJ1-4
CASSEALGIRPQHF	TGTGCCAGCAGTGAAGCGCTCGGGATCAGGCCCCAGCATTTT	NA	NA	TRBV2	TRBJ1-5
CASSSSSDTQYF	TGTGCCAGCAGCTCTTCTTCAGATACGCAGTATTTT	NA	NA	TRBV7-9	TRBJ2-3
CASSPEPGDTEAFF	TGTGCCAGCAGTCCTGAGCCGGGGGACACTGAAGCTTTCTTT	NA	NA	TRBV25-1	TRBJ1-1
CASSPPGQGWTEAFF	TGTGCCAGCAGTCCGCCGGGACAGGGATGGACTGAAGCTTTCTTT	TRBD1	NA	TRBV2	TRBJ1-1
CASSPRTSGSAGEQFF	TGTGCCAGCAGTCCTCGGACTAGCGGGAGTGCTGGTGAGCAGTTCTTC	TRBD2	NA	TRBV2	TRBJ2-1
CASSLGVAGRQGTQYF	TGCGCCAGCAGCTTGGGGGTAGCGGGGCGTCAAGGGACCCAGTACTTC	TRBD2	NA	TRBV5-1	TRBJ2-5
CASSSQRGGSFADTQYF	TGTGCCAGTAGTTCCCAGCGGGGGGGGTCATTTGCAGATACGCAGTATTTT	TRBD2	NA	TRBV19	TRBJ2-3
CASSARDRGNNQPQHF	TGTGCCAGCAGCGCCCGGGACAGGGGAAACAATCAGCCCCAGCATTTT	TRBD1	NA	TRBV5-6	TRBJ1-5
CASSLWRGSSYEQYF	TGTGCCAGCAGCTTATGGCGGGGGAGCTCCTACGAGCAGTACTTC	TRBD2	few	TRBV13	TRBJ2-7
CAWSQRQGAEAFF	TGTGCCTGGAGTCAAAGACAGGGAGCTGAAGCTTTCTTT	TRBD1	few	TRBV30	TRBJ1-1
CAIGTGGAVDTQYF	TGTGCCATCGGCACCGGGGGGGCCGTGGATACGCAGTATTTT	TRBD2	NA	TRBV10-3	TRBJ2-3
CASSKANPGLASEQYF	TGTGCCAGCAGCAAAGCGAATCCGGGACTAGCAAGCGAGCAGTACTTC	TRBD2	NA	TRBV11-2	TRBJ2-7
CASSQRASGGTTPYNEQFF	TGCGCCAGCAGCCAAAGGGCCAGCGGGGGCACCACCCCCTACAATGAGCAGTTCTTC	TRBD2	NA	TRBV4-1	TRBJ2-1
CASSLAVSSSGNTIYF	TGTGCCAGCAGCTTAGCTGTTTCGAGCTCTGGAAACACCATATATTTT	NA	NA	TRBV11-2	TRBJ1-3
CASSAIRTDTQYF	TGTGCCAGCAGTGCCATTCGCACAGATACGCAGTATTTT	NA	NA	TRBV2	TRBJ2-3
CASSIGTRVPEQFF	TGTGCCAGTAGTATAGGGACTAGGGTTCCTGAGCAGTTCTTC	TRBD2	NA	TRBV19	TRBJ2-1
CASSLGDRGRGYTF	TGTGCCAGCAGCTTAGGGGACAGGGGGCGTGGCTACACCTTC	TRBD1	NA	TRBV13	TRBJ1-2
CASRNRDSEFNEKLFF	TGCGCCAGCAGGAATAGGGACAGCGAGTTTAATGAAAAACTGTTTTTT	TRBD1	NA	TRBV5-1	TRBJ1-4
CASSPDRPLGGYTF	TGTGCCAGTAGTCCAGACAGGCCCTTGGGGGGCTACACCTTC	NA	NA	TRBV19	TRBJ1-2
CASSLTPRGELFF	TGTGCCAGCAGCTTAACCCCGAGGGGGGAGCTGTTTTTT	NA	NA	TRBV13	TRBJ2-2
CAWSVQIDTEAFF	TGTGCCTGGAGTGTACAGATTGATACTGAAGCTTTCTTT	NA	NA	TRBV30	TRBJ1-1
CASSPSSWRSNTEAFF	TGTGCCAGCAGCCCAAGTAGTTGGAGATCGAACACTGAAGCTTTCTTT	NA	NA	TRBV7-3	TRBJ1-1
CASSGLAPSTGELFF	TGTGCCAGCAGTGGACTAGCGCCCAGCACCGGGGAGCTGTTTTTT	TRBD2	NA	TRBV7-2	TRBJ2-2
CASSSPHRIAGVSSYEQYF	TGTGCCAGCAGCTCACCGCACCGCATAGCGGGGGTTAGCTCCTACGAGCAGTACTTC	TRBD2	NA	TRBV7-2	TRBJ2-7